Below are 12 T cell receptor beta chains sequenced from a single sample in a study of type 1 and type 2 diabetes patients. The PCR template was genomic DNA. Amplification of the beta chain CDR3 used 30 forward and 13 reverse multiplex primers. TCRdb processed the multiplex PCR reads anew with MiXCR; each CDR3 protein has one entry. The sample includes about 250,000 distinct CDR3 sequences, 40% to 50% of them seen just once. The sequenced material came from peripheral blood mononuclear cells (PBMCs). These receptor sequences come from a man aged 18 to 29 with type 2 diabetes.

Written as DNA, the CDR3 is TGTGCCACCAGTGATTTACGACTAGCGGGAGTAAGTGAGCAGTTCTTC. Residues: CATSDLRLAGVSEQFF. V is TRBV24-1 and J is TRBJ2-5, with 12 nucleotides matching TRBD2. The J call may be mistaken, given a closer DNA end match to TRBJ2-1. CDR3 length: 16 amino acids. From germline, CDR1 is KGHDR and CDR2 SFDVKD.

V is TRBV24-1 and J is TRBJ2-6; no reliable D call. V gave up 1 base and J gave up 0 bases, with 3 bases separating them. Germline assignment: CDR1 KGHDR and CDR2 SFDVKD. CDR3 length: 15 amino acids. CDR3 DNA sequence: TGTGCCACCAGTGATTTCGGCTCTGGGGCCAACGTCCTGACTTTC. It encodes CATSDFGSGANVLTF.

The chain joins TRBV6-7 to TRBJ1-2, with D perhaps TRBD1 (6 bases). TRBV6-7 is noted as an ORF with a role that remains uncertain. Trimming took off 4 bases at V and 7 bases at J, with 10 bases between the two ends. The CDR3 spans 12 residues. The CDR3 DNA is TGTGCCAGCAGTTCAGGGGTTGGTGGCTACACCTTC. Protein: CASSSGVGGYTF.

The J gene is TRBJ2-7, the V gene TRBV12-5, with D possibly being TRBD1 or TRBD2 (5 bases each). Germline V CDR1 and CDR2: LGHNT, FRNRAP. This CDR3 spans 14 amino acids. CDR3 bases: TGTGCCAGCAGCTTTGGGGGTTCTACCTACGAGCAGTACTTC. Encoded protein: CASSFGGSTYEQYF.

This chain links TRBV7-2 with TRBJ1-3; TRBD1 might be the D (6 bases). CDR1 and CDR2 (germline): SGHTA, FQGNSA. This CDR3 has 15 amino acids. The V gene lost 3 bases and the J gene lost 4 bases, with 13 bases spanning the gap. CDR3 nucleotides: TGTGCCAGCAGCTTTCACAGGGTGTCAGGAAACACCATATATTTT. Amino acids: CASSFHRVSGNTIYF.

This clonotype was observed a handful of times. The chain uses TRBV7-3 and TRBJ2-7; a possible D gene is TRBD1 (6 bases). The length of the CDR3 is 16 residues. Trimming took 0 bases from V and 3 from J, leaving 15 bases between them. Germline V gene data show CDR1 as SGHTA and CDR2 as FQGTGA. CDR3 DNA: TGTGCCAGCAGCTTAACGAACTCCAGGGGTAACTACGAGCAGTACTTC. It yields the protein CASSLTNSRGNYEQYF.

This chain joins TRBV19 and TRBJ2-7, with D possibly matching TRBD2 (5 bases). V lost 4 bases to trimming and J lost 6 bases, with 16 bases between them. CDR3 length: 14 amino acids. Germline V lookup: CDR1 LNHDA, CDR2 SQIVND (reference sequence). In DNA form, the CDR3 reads TGTGCCAGTAGTACCGGGGTAGCTTTTTCCGAGCAGTACTTC. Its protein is CASSTGVAFSEQYF. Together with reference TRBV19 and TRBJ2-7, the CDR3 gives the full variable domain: DGGITQSPKYLFRKEGQNVTLSCEQNLNHDAMYWYRQDPGQGLRLIYYSQIVNDFQKGDIAEGYSVSREKKESFPLTVTSAQKNPTAFYLCASSTGVAFSEQYFGPGTRLTVT.

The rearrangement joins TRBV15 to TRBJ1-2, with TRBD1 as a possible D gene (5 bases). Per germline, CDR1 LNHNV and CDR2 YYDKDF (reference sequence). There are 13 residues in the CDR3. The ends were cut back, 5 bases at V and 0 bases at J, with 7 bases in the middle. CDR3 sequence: CATSPDTNYGYTF. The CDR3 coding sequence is TGTGCCACCAGCCCGGACACTAACTATGGCTACACCTTC.

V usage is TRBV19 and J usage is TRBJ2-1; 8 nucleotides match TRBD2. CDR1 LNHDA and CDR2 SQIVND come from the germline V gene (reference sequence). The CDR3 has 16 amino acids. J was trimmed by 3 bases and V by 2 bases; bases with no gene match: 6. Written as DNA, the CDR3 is TGTGCCAGTAGTATAAGGATTAGCGGGATCTACAATGAGCAGTTCTTC. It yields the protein CASSIRISGIYNEQFF.

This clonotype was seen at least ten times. In nucleotides, the CDR3 is TGTGCCAGTGGAAAGGGCGGGAGCGCTGAAGCTTTCTTT. This encodes CASGKGGSAEAFF. The chain employs TRBV19 and TRBJ1-1; the D is unclear. V lost 8 bases, J lost 6 bases, and 16 bases lay in between. The CDR3 has 13 residues. CDR1 and CDR2 from the germline V gene are LNHDA and SQIVND (reference sequence).

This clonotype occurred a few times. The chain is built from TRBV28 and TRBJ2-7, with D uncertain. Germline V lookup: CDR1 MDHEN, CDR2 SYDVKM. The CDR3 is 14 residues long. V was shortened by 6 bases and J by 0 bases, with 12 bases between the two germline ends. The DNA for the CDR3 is TGTGCCAGCAGACTCTTCTACACCTCCTACGAGCAGTACTTC. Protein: CASRLFYTSYEQYF.

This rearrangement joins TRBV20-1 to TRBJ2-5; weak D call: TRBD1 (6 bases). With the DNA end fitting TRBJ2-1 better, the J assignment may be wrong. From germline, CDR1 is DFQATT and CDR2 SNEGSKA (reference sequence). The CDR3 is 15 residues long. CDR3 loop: CSARIGGGAPGEQFF. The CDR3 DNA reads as TGCAGTGCTAGGATCGGTGGGGGCGCACCTGGGGAGCAGTTCTTC.